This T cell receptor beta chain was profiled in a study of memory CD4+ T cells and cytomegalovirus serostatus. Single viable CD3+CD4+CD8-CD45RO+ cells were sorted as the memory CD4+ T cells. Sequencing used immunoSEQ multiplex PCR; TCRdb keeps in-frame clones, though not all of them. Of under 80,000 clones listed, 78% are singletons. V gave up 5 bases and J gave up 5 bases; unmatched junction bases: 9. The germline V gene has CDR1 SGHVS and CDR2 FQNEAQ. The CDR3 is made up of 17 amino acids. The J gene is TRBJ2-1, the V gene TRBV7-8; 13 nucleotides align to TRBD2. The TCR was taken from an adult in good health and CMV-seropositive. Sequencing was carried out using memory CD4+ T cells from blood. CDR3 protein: CASSPGLAGRKNNEQFF. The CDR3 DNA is TGTGCCAGCAGCCCGGGACTAGCGGGACGAAAAAACAATGAGCAGTTCTTC. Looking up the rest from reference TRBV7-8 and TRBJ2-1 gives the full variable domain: GAGVSQSPRYKVAKRGQDVALRCDPISGHVSLFWYQQALGQGPEFLTYFQNEAQLDKSGLPSDRFFAERPEGSVSTLKIQRTQQEDSAVYLCASSPGLAGRKNNEQFFGPGTRLTVL.